The 28 T cell receptor beta chains listed next were all sequenced from one sample in a study of blood T cell repertoires in COVID-19. Using immunoSEQ multiplex PCR, the repertoire was profiled, and TCRdb retains in-frame clones only, with some absent. The table lists a few hundred thousand clones, over 70% of them singletons. Sequenced material: PBMCs or T cells enriched from blood (not recorded which). These receptors were collected from a man aged 30-40 years who had recovered from COVID-19.

This chain joins TRBV7-9 and TRBJ1-6, with D possibly TRBD1 on 5 matching bases. The CDR3 is 15 amino acids. V lost 5 bases and J 7 bases, leaving 15 bases between the germline ends. The germline CDR1 and CDR2 sequences are SEHNR and FQNEAQ (reference sequence). Written as DNA, the CDR3 is TGTGCCAGCAGCGTCCAAGGGGTACCCAATTCACCCCTCCACTTT. It translates to CASSVQGVPNSPLHF.

The CDR3 DNA reads as TGTGCCAGCAGCGTAATCGGAGCGGGGGGGTACAATGAGCAGTTCTTC. This encodes CASSVIGAGGYNEQFF. This chain links TRBV9 with TRBJ2-1; 10 nucleotides line up with TRBD2. The J segment lost 4 bases and the V segment lost 1 base, leaving 5 bases of the junction unmatched. The length of the CDR3 is 16 residues. Germline loops: CDR1 SGDLS, CDR2 YYNGEE. Looking up the rest from reference TRBV9 and TRBJ2-1 gives the full variable domain: DSGVTQTPKHLITATGQRVTLRCSPRSGDLSVYWYQQSLDQGLQFLIQYYNGEERAKGNILERFSAQQFPDLHSELNLSSLELGDSALYFCASSVIGAGGYNEQFFGPGTRLTVL.

This rearrangement joins TRBV27 to TRBJ2-7; 11 bases line up with TRBD1. CDR1 is MNHEY and CDR2 is SMNVEV in the germline V gene (reference sequence). The CDR3 covers 16 residues. V shed 6 bases, J shed 4 bases, and the junction held 11 bases outside the gene matches. CDR3 in amino acids: CASSPGRDRGFYEQYF. In nucleotides, the CDR3 is TGTGCCAGCAGCCCAGGGCGGGACAGGGGGTTTTACGAGCAGTACTTC.

V gene TRBV29-1 combines with J gene TRBJ1-5; D gene uncertain. Germline CDR1 SQVTM, CDR2 ANQGSEA. The V and J ends lost 6 bases and 4 bases respectively, with 16 bases between them. The CDR3 is made up of 14 amino acids. This CDR3 reads CSVRDGAGNQPQHF. Written as DNA, the CDR3 is TGCAGCGTCCGTGACGGAGCCGGAAATCAGCCCCAGCATTTT.

This chain uses TRBV9 with TRBJ2-6; 8 bases map to TRBD2. The germline gives CDR1 SGDLS, CDR2 YYNGEE. Trimming at V came to 3 bases and at J to 0 bases, leaving 5 bases not matched to a gene. The CDR3 is 17 residues long. CDR3 in amino acids: CASSGPSGSSGANVLTF. The CDR3 region has the DNA TGTGCCAGCAGCGGCCCTAGCGGGTCCTCTGGGGCCAACGTCCTGACTTTC.

The genes are TRBV2 and TRBJ1-1; no reliable D call. Trimming stripped 3 bases from V and 5 bases from J, with 13 bases between. CDR1 is SNHLY, CDR2 FYNNEI, per germline. The CDR3 sequence is 14 residues long. CDR3 sequence reads: CASSDPTLRTEAFF. CDR3 nucleotide sequence: TGTGCCAGCAGTGATCCCACCCTGAGAACTGAAGCTTTCTTT.

V gene TRBV6-1 combines with J gene TRBJ2-7; possibly TRBD1 for D (6 bases). Germline V gives CDR1 MNHNS, CDR2 SASEGT. Trimming took off 0 bases at V and 2 bases at J, with 17 bases between the two ends. The CDR3 consists of 17 residues. CDR3 sequence reads: CASSEAGHMGDAYEQYF. The DNA of the CDR3 is TGTGCCAGCAGTGAAGCGGGACATATGGGAGACGCCTACGAGCAGTACTTC.

The chain uses TRBV7-9 and TRBJ2-2, with 9 bases fitting TRBD2. CDR1 and CDR2 from the germline V gene are SEHNR and FQNEAQ (reference sequence). J lost 2 bases, V lost 5 bases, and 6 bases had no gene match. This CDR3 region has 16 residues. CDR3: CASSKLAGLNTGELFF. The CDR3 bases are TGTGCCAGCAGCAAGCTAGCGGGGCTTAACACCGGGGAGCTGTTTTTT.

This clone has more than one count but fewer than ten. The chain combines TRBV29-1 with TRBJ1-6, with D possibly TRBD1 on 5 matching bases. CDR1 is SQVTM and CDR2 is ANQGSEA in the germline V gene. Trimming pared 6 bases from V and 6 bases from J, leaving 15 bases between. CDR3 length: 14 amino acids. The CDR3 DNA follows: TGCAGCGTAAAGGAGGGGACCGCTAATTCACCCCTCCACTTT. It translates to CSVKEGTANSPLHF.

The rearrangement joins TRBV3-1 (or the pseudogene TRBV3-2) to TRBJ2-5; D gene ambiguous. This CDR3 has 15 amino acids. Trimming pared 0 bases from V and 5 bases from J, leaving 13 bases between. Germline V gene lookup returns CDR1 LGHDT and CDR2 YNNKEL (reference sequence). Here the CDR3 DNA reads TGTGCCAGCAGCCAAGACCCTAGATACGGGGAGACCCAGTACTTC. Its translation is CASSQDPRYGETQYF.

This clone has a handful of counts. This rearrangement joins TRBV28 to TRBJ1-1; D unresolved. Germline values: CDR1 MDHEN, CDR2 SYDVKM. V dropped 3 bases and J dropped 4 bases, with 9 bases sitting between them. CDR3 length equals 13 residues. The CDR3 reads CASSFHRVTEAFF. The CDR3 region has the DNA TGTGCCAGCAGTTTTCACCGAGTCACTGAAGCTTTCTTT.

The gene calls are TRBV3-1 (or the pseudogene TRBV3-2) and TRBJ2-7; TRBD1 agrees at 9 bases. J gave up 4 bases and V 2 bases, and 3 bases lay outside the gene matches. This CDR3 contains 14 residues. The V gene's germline CDR1 is LGHDT and CDR2 YNNKEL (reference sequence). The CDR3 loop is CASSQSTGGYEQYF. The DNA for the CDR3 is TGTGCCAGCAGCCAATCGACAGGGGGGTACGAGCAGTACTTC.

The chain couples TRBV2 to TRBJ1-5, with D unclear. The CDR3 extends over 17 amino acids. Germline lookup yields CDR1 SNHLY and CDR2 FYNNEI. V gave up 6 bases and J gave up 0 bases, with 18 bases separating them. The CDR3: CASRSEAGRDSNQPQHF. CDR3 coding DNA: TGTGCCAGCAGGTCCGAGGCGGGGAGGGATAGCAATCAGCCCCAGCATTTT.

The rearrangement uses TRBV11-2 and TRBJ2-1, with TRBD1 matching over 9 bases. The CDR3 length is 15 residues. Germline CDR1 is SGHAT and CDR2 is FQNNGV. Trimming at V came to 5 bases and at J to 6 bases, leaving 8 bases not matched to a gene. The DNA for the CDR3 is TGTGCCAGCAGCCCACGGACAGGGGTTGGCAATGAGCAGTTCTTC. Its protein is CASSPRTGVGNEQFF.

This clone was counted a few times. The rearrangement uses TRBV24-1 and TRBJ2-3, with 9 positions matching TRBD2. The V gene end was trimmed by 8 bases and the J gene end by 1 base; junction bases not matched to a gene: 0. The germline V gene encodes CDR1 KGHDR and CDR2 SFDVKD. The length of the CDR3 is 13 residues. CDR3 protein: CATTSGGTDTQYF. In DNA form, the CDR3 reads TGTGCCACCACTAGCGGGGGCACAGATACGCAGTATTTT.

V gene TRBV12-1 combines with J gene TRBJ2-3; the D call of TRBD2 is as the table states it, not checked on the DNA. TRBV12-1 represents a pseudogene. This CDR3 has 14 residues. CDR3 sequence: CASSPSGGADTQYF. The CDR3 nucleotides are TGTGCCAGCAGCCCCAGCGGGGGGGCAGATACGCAGTATTTT.

The genes are TRBV10-3 and TRBJ1-5; TRBD1 aligns across 7 bases. Germline CDR1 and CDR2: ENHRY and SYGVKD. Losses at the gene ends were 6 bases for V and 2 bases for J; bases not matched to a gene: 4. This CDR3 has 14 amino acids. CDR3 DNA: TGTGCCATCAGCCCCGGACAGGGCAATCAGCCCCAGCATTTT. Residues: CAISPGQGNQPQHF.

This clone appeared once. The J gene is TRBJ2-1, the V gene TRBV7-8; tentatively, D is TRBD2 (5 bases). The CDR3 spans 16 residues. Germline V lookup: CDR1 SGHVS, CDR2 FQNEAQ. V lost 5 bases and J 1 base, leaving 15 bases between the germline ends. DNA of the CDR3: TGTGCCAGCAGCCTCGACGGGGTCGGGTCCTACAATGAGCAGTTCTTC. Encoded protein: CASSLDGVGSYNEQFF.

V is TRBV13 and J is TRBJ2-1; 8 bases are a match to TRBD2. Germline values: CDR1 PRHDT, CDR2 FYEKMQ (reference sequence). With 2 bases clipped from V and 0 bases from J, the junction kept 9 bases outside the gene matches. The CDR3 sequence is 18 residues long. The CDR3 spells CASSLNEGGGSSYNEQFF. In DNA form, the CDR3 reads TGTGCCAGCAGCTTAAATGAGGGCGGGGGGTCCTCCTACAATGAGCAGTTCTTC.

The chain combines TRBV18 with TRBJ1-2; 8 bases match TRBD1. In germline, CDR1 is KGHSH, CDR2 LQKENI. This CDR3 has 13 amino acids. J lost 6 bases, V lost 6 bases, and 6 bases had no gene match. For the CDR3, the DNA is TGTGCCAGCTCGTCACAGGGGGACAATGGCTACACCTTC. It translates to CASSSQGDNGYTF.

The chain couples TRBV5-1 to TRBJ1-1, with TRBD1 identical over 7 bases. CDR3 size: 15 residues. Germline loops: CDR1 SGHRS, CDR2 YFSETQ. V was clipped by 0 bases and J by 4 bases; unmatched bases: 6. The CDR3 region is CASSLVGGSGTEAFF. The CDR3, as DNA: TGCGCCAGCAGCTTGGTAGGGGGCAGTGGCACTGAAGCTTTCTTT.

The V and J genes are TRBV19 and TRBJ1-1, with D uncertain. Germline CDR1 is LNHDA and CDR2 is SQIVND (reference sequence). The V gene lost 6 bases and the J gene lost 4 bases, with 18 bases spanning the gap. This CDR3 contains 15 residues. This CDR3 reads CASSVTWAGATEAFF. The CDR3 DNA sequence: TGTGCCAGTAGCGTAACTTGGGCGGGCGCCACTGAAGCTTTCTTT.

The chain has TRBV5-1 and TRBJ2-2, with 14 bases matching TRBD2. The CDR3 is 18 amino acids. V shed 3 bases, J shed 2 bases, and the junction held 6 bases outside the gene matches. Germline V gene data show CDR1 as SGHRS and CDR2 as YFSETQ. This CDR3 reads CASSSRTSGGLNTGELFF. The CDR3 DNA is TGCGCCAGCAGCTCACGGACTAGCGGGGGGCTTAACACCGGGGAGCTGTTTTTT.

The J gene is TRBJ1-6, the V gene TRBV6-5, with 8 bases lining up with TRBD1. The germline V gene encodes CDR1 MNHEY and CDR2 SVGAGI. The CDR3 runs 13 residues. The V and J ends lost 6 bases and 9 bases, in that order; junction bases with no gene match: 4. CDR3 residues: CASSTTGGSPLHF. For the CDR3, the DNA is TGTGCCAGCAGCACCACAGGGGGTTCACCCCTCCACTTT.

J is TRBJ2-7 and V is TRBV19, with D possibly TRBD1 on 6 matching bases. V lost 6 bases, J lost 6 bases, and 9 bases lay in between. This CDR3 spans 11 amino acids. Looked up from germline, CDR1 is LNHDA and CDR2 is SQIVND (reference sequence). For the CDR3, the DNA is TGTGCCAGTAGATCAGGGGTCGAGCAGTACTTC. Amino acid sequence: CASRSGVEQYF.

This chain joins TRBV15 and TRBJ2-7; a weak D match, TRBD1 (6 bases). This CDR3 has 13 residues. V lost 1 base to trimming and J lost 6 bases, with 10 bases between them. Germline V gene sequence: CDR1 LNHNV, CDR2 YYDKDF (reference sequence). The CDR3 sequence: CATSRVTGSEQYF. DNA of the CDR3: TGTGCCACCAGCAGAGTAACAGGGTCCGAGCAGTACTTC.

V gene TRBV9 combines with J gene TRBJ2-5, with 10 bases matching TRBD1. Looked up from germline, CDR1 is SGDLS and CDR2 is YYNGEE. The length of the CDR3 is 16 residues. V lost 3 bases and J lost 4; bases outside the gene matches: 9. DNA of the CDR3: TGTGCCAGCAGCGCAGCCGGGACAGGGGTCAGAGAGACCCAGTACTTC. Its translation: CASSAAGTGVRETQYF.

V usage is TRBV6-5 and J usage is TRBJ1-2; D perhaps matches TRBD1 (5 bases). Deletions cut 7 bases from V and 4 bases from J, with 16 bases between. Per germline, CDR1 MNHEY and CDR2 SVGAGI. CDR3 length: 14 amino acids. DNA for the CDR3: TGTGCCAGCACCCCCGCAGGGAATAGCTATGGCTACACCTTC. Its protein is CASTPAGNSYGYTF.